The T cell receptor (beta chain) under discussion was sequenced for a study of T cell responses to AZD1222 COVID-19 vaccine. About this clone itself: Its antigen is not known.

Clones were sequenced by immunoSEQ multiplex PCR, and TCRdb holds only the in-frame ones, with some missing. Here the sample spans about 130,000 clones, about 85% being singletons. Broader study findings: Donors in the cohort were predominantly white British and more often female, and clonal diversity was possibly underestimated.

This CDR3 has 16 residues. Trimming pared 1 base from V and 0 bases from J, leaving 12 bases between. Germline V gives CDR1 MDHEN, CDR2 SYDVKM. The chain uses TRBV28 and TRBJ1-2; TRBD1 is a possible D gene (6 bases). Sequenced material: peripheral blood, taken on day 0 of AZD1222 vaccination. This receptor was taken from an adult in good health. CDR3: CASSLFSAGANYGYTF. The DNA of the CDR3 is TGTGCCAGCAGTTTATTCAGCGCAGGGGCTAACTATGGCTACACCTTC.